What follows is one T cell receptor (beta chain) and its context. The antigen remains unidentified. CDR1 is LGHNA and CDR2 is YNFKEQ in the germline V gene. V lost 4 bases to trimming and J lost 2 bases, with 13 bases between them. This CDR3 comprises 15 residues. This sample stems from a study of T-cell memory formation after mild COVID-19. Study findings and constraints: The authors left the SARS-CoV-2 specificity of second-wave clones peaking on day 37 unconfirmed. Largely, contracting CD4+ clones fell within CM and EM, and contracting CD8+ clones within EMRA.

After 5'RACE with constant-segment primers, TCR alpha and TCR beta cDNA libraries carrying sample barcodes and UMIs were obtained. Using its own MiXCR run on the 5' RACE reads, TCRdb lists one record per CDR3 protein. The table lists around 300,000 distinct CDR3 sequences, roughly 15% of them singletons. The rearrangement uses TRBV4-2 and TRBJ2-3, with D perhaps matching TRBD1 or TRBD2 (5 bases each). The source material was PBMCs or a T cell subset sorted from them (not recorded which). The TCR originated in a man between 18 and 29 years old who had mild COVID-19 (a few samples of this study predate the infection). Cell type and time point are not known. CDR3 loop: CASSPEGPPTDTQYF. CDR3 DNA sequence: TGTGCCAGCAGCCCAGAGGGACCACCCACAGATACGCAGTATTTT.